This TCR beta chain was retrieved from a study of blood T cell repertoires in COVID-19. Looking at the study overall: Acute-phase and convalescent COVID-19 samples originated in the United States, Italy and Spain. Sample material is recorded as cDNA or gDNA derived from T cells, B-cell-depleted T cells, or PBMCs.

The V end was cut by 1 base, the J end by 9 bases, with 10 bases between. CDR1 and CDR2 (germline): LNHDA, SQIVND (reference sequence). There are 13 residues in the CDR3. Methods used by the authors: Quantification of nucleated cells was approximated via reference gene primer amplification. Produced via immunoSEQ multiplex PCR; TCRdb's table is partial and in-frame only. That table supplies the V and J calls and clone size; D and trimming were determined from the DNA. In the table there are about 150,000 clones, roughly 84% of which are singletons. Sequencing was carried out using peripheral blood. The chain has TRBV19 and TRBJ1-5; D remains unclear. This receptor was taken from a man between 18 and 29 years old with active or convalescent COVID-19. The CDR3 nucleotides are TGTGCCAGTAGTATAGGAGACTACCGGCCCCAGCATTTT. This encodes CASSIGDYRPQHF.